This passage covers 4 T cell receptor beta chains from one sample sequenced in a study of OX40 agonist ivuxolimab in advanced cancers. Repertoires were generated with immunoSEQ multiplex PCR, while TCRdb's copy carries only in-frame clones and drops some. The repertoire has approximately 6,000 clones, roughly 80% of them found once; the top ten carry around 12%. Specimen: CD4+ or CD8+ T cells sorted from blood, collected in a trial of the OX40 agonist ivuxolimab. The receptors stem from an adult with an advanced solid tumor such as melanoma, head and neck, liver or kidney cancer.

This clone was counted between two and nine times. The rearrangement joins TRBV6-4 to TRBJ2-3; 8 bases match TRBD2. V lost 0 bases and J lost 1; bases outside the gene matches: 0. From germline, CDR1 is MRHNA and CDR2 SNTAGT. This CDR3 is built from 15 residues. The CDR3 spells CASSDSRGGTDTQYF. The CDR3 nucleotides read TGTGCCAGCAGTGACTCGCGGGGGGGCACAGATACGCAGTATTTT.

The chain combines TRBV21-1 with TRBJ1-4; TRBD1 is the table's D call and was not checked against the DNA. TRBV21-1 is given as a pseudogene. This CDR3 region has 17 residues. The CDR3 sequence: CASRGHVDKVHNEKLFF. The CDR3 DNA follows: TGTGCCAGCAGGGGACATGTAGACAAGGTGCATAATGAAAAACTGTTTTTT.

This rearrangement joins TRBV7-9 to TRBJ2-7, with D uncertain. Germline V CDR1 and CDR2: SEHNR, FQNEAQ (reference sequence). The ends were cut back, 5 bases at V and 5 bases at J, with 10 bases in the middle. The CDR3 contains 12 residues. The CDR3, as DNA: TGTGCCAGCAGCCCTAACTACAACGAGCAGTACTTC. It translates to CASSPNYNEQYF.

The chain uses TRBV2 and TRBJ2-5; 11 bases line up with TRBD2. The CDR3 consists of 15 residues. With V trimmed by 1 base and J by 5 bases, 3 bases remained unmatched. Germline-derived CDR1 and CDR2 are SNHLY and FYNNEI. The CDR3 nucleotides read TGTGCCAGCAGTGAAGGACTAGCGGGAATTGAGACCCAGTACTTC. Translation gives CASSEGLAGIETQYF. Combining the CDR3 with reference TRBV2 and TRBJ2-5 gives the whole variable domain EPEVTQTPSHQVTQMGQEVILRCVPISNHLYFYWYRQILGQKVEFLVSFYNNEISEKSEIFDDQFSVERPDGSNFTLKIRSTKLEDSAMYFCASSEGLAGIETQYFGPGTRLLVL.